The present T cell receptor (beta chain) was sequenced within a study of cytomegalovirus exposure and HLA in healthy donors. Primers included in the PCR were 60 Vbeta and 13 Jbeta primers. The repertoire was sequenced with immunoSEQ multiplex PCR; TCRdb's copy has only in-frame clones and lacks some. The data hold 140,000 to 150,000 clones, with nearly 10% observed a single time. This clone was detected a few times. Germline CDR1 reads GTSNPN; CDR2 reads SVGIG (reference sequence). The CDR3 is 16 amino acids. Trimming took off 0 bases at V and 0 bases at J, with 12 bases between the two ends. The clonotype was recovered from a man over 45 in good health and CMV-seronegative. The specimen was PBMCs. The V and J genes are TRBV30 and TRBJ2-1; tentative D call: TRBD2 (5 bases). CDR3 DNA: TGTGCCTGGAGTGTACTTGGGAGCGGCTCCTACAATGAGCAGTTCTTC. This gives the protein CAWSVLGSGSYNEQFF.